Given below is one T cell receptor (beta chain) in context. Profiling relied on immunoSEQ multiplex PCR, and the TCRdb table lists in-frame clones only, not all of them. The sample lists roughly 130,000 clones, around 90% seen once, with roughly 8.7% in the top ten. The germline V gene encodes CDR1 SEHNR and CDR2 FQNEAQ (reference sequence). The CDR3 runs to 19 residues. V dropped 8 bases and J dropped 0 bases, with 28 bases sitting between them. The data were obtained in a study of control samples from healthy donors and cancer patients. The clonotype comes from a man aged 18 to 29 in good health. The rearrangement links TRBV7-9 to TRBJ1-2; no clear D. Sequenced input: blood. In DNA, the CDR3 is TGTGCCAGCCGAATTACCTTGGGAGCAGGCTTTTCAGCTAACTATGGCTACACCTTC. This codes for CASRITLGAGFSANYGYTF.